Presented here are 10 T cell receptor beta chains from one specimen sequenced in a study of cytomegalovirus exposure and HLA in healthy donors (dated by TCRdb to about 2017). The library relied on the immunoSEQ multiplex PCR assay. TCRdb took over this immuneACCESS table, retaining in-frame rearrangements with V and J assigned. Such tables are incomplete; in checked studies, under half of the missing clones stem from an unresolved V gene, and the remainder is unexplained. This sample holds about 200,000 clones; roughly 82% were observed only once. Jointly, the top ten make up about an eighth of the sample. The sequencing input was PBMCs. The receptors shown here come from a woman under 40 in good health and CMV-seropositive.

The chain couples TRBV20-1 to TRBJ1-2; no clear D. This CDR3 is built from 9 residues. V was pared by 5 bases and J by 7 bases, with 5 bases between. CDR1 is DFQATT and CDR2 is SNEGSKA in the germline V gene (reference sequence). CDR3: CSAAGGYTF. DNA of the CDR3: TGCAGTGCTGCGGGTGGCTACACCTTC.

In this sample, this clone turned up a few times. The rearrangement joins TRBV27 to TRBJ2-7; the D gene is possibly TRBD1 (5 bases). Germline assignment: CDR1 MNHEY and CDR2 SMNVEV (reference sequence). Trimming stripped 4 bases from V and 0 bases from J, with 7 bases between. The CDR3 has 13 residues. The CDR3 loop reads CASSSDISYEQYF. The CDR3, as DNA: TGTGCCAGCAGTTCGGACATCTCCTACGAGCAGTACTTC.

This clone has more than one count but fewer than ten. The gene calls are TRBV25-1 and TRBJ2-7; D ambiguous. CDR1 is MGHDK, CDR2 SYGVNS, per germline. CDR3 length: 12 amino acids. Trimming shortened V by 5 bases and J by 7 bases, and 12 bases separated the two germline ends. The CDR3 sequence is CASSPGRTEQYF. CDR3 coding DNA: TGTGCCAGCAGTCCGGGTCGCACAGAGCAGTACTTC.

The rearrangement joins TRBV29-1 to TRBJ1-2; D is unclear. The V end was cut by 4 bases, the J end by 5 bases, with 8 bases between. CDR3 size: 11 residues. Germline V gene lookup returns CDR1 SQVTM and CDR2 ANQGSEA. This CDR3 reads CSVVYSYGYTF. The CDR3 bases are TGCAGCGTTGTGTACAGTTATGGCTACACCTTC.

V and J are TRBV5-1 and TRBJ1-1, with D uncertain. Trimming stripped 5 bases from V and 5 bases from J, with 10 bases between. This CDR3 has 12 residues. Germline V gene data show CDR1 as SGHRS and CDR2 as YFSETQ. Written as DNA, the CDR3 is TGCGCCAGCAGGTCCGGGGAAACTGAAGCTTTCTTT. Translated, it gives CASRSGETEAFF. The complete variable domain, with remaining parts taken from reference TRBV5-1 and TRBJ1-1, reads KAGVTQTPRYLIKTRGQQVTLSCSPISGHRSVSWYQQTPGQGLQFLFEYFSETQRNKGNFPGRFSGRQFSNSRSEMNVSTLELGDSALYLCASRSGETEAFFGQGTRLTVV.

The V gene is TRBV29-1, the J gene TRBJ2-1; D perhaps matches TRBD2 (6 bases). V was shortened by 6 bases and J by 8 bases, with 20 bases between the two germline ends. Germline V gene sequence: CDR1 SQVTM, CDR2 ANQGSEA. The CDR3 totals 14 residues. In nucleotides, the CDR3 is TGCAGCGTGTCCGCCGGGACTCTAGAACATGAGCAGTTCTTC. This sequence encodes CSVSAGTLEHEQFF.

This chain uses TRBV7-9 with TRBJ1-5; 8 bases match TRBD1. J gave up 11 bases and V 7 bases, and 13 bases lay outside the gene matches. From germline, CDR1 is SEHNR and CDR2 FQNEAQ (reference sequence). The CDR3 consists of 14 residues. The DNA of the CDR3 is TGTGCCAGCAACTTGGACAGGGATGTGCCTTCCCAGCATTTT. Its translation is CASNLDRDVPSQHF.

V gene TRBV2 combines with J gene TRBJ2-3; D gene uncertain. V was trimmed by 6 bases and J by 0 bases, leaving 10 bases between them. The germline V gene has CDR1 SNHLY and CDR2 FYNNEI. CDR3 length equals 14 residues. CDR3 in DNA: TGTGCCAGCAGCCCCCTAGGTAGCACAGATACGCAGTATTTT. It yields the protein CASSPLGSTDTQYF.

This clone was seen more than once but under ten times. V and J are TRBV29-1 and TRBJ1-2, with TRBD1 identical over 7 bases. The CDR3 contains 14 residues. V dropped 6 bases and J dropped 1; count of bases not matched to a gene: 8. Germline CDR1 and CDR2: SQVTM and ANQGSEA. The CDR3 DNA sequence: TGCAGCGTGGAAACAGGGGACCTTAACTATGGCTACACCTTC. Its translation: CSVETGDLNYGYTF. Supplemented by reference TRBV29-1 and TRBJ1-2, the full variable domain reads SAVISQKPSRDICQRGTSLTIQCQVDSQVTMMFWYRQQPGQSLTLIATANQGSEATYESGFVIDKFPISRPNLTFSTLTVSNMSPEDSSIYLCSVETGDLNYGYTFGSGTRLTVV.

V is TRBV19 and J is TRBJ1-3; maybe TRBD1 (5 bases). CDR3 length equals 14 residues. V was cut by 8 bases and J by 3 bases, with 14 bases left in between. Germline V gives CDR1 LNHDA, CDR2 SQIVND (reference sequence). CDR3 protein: CASEQGADGNTIYF. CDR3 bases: TGTGCCAGTGAGCAGGGTGCGGATGGAAACACCATATATTTT.